This entry features one T cell receptor (beta chain) sequence. The target antigen is unknown. This entry belongs to a study of T cell responses to AZD1222 COVID-19 vaccine. Study-level results: Donors skewed white British and female; clonal diversity was possibly underestimated. CD4 TCRs linked to vaccination spanned spike, dominating at 160-218 and 743-854. Only five to seven AZD1222 recipients tested seropositive at baseline.

Analysis merged second doses at about 4 or about 12 weeks. Only in-frame clones appear in the TCRdb table, and some are missing; sequencing was by immunoSEQ multiplex PCR. In the table there are over 75,000 clones, 80% to 90% of which are singletons. The sequence derives from an adult who received the AZD1222 COVID-19 vaccine. Here the sequenced sample was peripheral blood, taken 28 days after the second AZD1222 dose.

The DNA for the CDR3 is TGTGCCAGCAGCAGCTCTCACCGAGCATGCTCTGGAAACACCATATATTTT. Its protein is CASSSSHRACSGNTIYF. The chain carries TRBV21-1 and TRBJ1-3. TRBV21-1 is an annotated pseudogene. The CDR3 has 17 residues.